This passage covers 7 T cell receptor beta chains from one sample sequenced in a study of blood T cell repertoires in COVID-19 (dated by TCRdb to about 2020). Library preparation used the immunoSEQ multiplex PCR assay. Entries here come from immuneACCESS through TCRdb and include only in-frame sequences with V and J called. Some clones fail to appear in such tables; in the studies checked, an unresolved V gene covers under half of the shortfall, and the cause of the remainder is unknown. This sample is represented by 140,000 or so clones; about 90% of them were singletons. The ten largest account for roughly 1.5% of the sample. The sample taken for sequencing was peripheral blood. Source of these receptors: a woman aged 45-60 years with acute or convalescent COVID-19.

The rearrangement joins TRBV4-2 to TRBJ2-7; D is perhaps TRBD1 (5 bases). There are 13 residues in the CDR3. The V end was cut by 4 bases, the J end by 0 bases, with 7 bases between. Germline assignment: CDR1 LGHNA and CDR2 YNFKEQ. The CDR3 here is CASSPGSSYEQYF. CDR3 sequence (DNA): TGTGCCAGCAGCCCAGGGTCCTCCTACGAGCAGTACTTC.

The V gene is TRBV18, the J gene TRBJ2-7; 13 bases align to TRBD2. The ends lost 3 bases at V and 2 bases at J; junction bases unmatched: 10. CDR1 and CDR2 from the germline V gene are KGHSH and LQKENI. The CDR3 totals 18 residues. The CDR3 reads CASSPTSGGADSTYEQYF. The CDR3 region has the DNA TGTGCCAGCTCACCCACTAGCGGGGGGGCCGATTCGACCTACGAGCAGTACTTC.

This clone was detected only once. This sequence joins TRBV6-2 or TRBV6-3 and TRBJ2-5; TRBD1 agrees at 9 bases. The CDR3 sequence is 14 residues long. With 6 bases clipped from V and 5 bases from J, the junction kept 7 bases outside the gene matches. Germline-derived CDR1 and CDR2 are MNHEY and SVGEGT. The CDR3 region is CASRPTGGAETQYF. The DNA for the CDR3 is TGTGCCAGCAGGCCTACAGGGGGCGCGGAGACCCAGTACTTC.

V and J are TRBV7-9 and TRBJ1-1; TRBD1 agrees at 8 bases. Germline V gives CDR1 SEHNR, CDR2 FQNEAQ (reference sequence). V dropped 4 bases and J dropped 1; count of bases not matched to a gene: 2. CDR3 size: 14 residues. CDR3 loop: CASSSGQANTEAFF. CDR3 in DNA: TGTGCCAGCAGCTCGGGACAGGCGAACACTGAAGCTTTCTTT.

V is TRBV30 and J is TRBJ2-1; 8 nucleotides match TRBD2. CDR3 length equals 15 residues. The ends lost 0 bases at V and 7 bases at J; junction bases unmatched: 8. From germline, CDR1 is GTSNPN and CDR2 SVGIG (reference sequence). CDR3 nucleotides: TGTGCCTGGAGTGTGGGTAGCGGGGTGGGTAATGAGCAGTTCTTC. It is translated as CAWSVGSGVGNEQFF.

Here the CDR3 reads CASSRGSNYGYTF. CDR3 nucleotides: TGTGCCAGCAGTCGGGGGTCGAACTATGGCTACACCTTC. This sequence joins TRBV13 and TRBJ1-2, with D possibly TRBD1 on 5 matching bases. V was pared by 6 bases and J by 2 bases, with 10 bases between. CDR1 and CDR2 from the germline V gene are PRHDT and FYEKMQ (reference sequence). CDR3 length equals 13 residues.

This clone appeared once. Here the CDR3 reads CATSRDKDFLSGNTIYF. Here the CDR3 DNA reads TGTGCCACCAGCAGAGATAAGGACTTTCTCTCTGGAAACACCATATATTTT. The chain joins TRBV15 to TRBJ1-3; no reliable D call. Germline V gene data show CDR1 as LNHNV and CDR2 as YYDKDF (reference sequence). V was cut by 0 bases and J by 0 bases, with 12 bases left in between. CDR3 length: 17 amino acids.